The present TCR beta chain was sequenced within a study of shared clonotypes between healthy human individuals. With 9 bases removed from V and 2 bases from J, the gap between germline ends came to 19 bases. The CDR3 has 16 amino acids. CDR1 is WNHNN, CDR2 SYGVQD, per germline (reference sequence). Notes on this clone: No antigen is known for it.

Study outcomes and limitations: Researchers sampled only blood; tissue repertoires likely differ.

Sequencing was performed with immunoSEQ multiplex PCR; in TCRdb, only in-frame clones are kept and a portion is missing. The repertoire holds about 490,000 clones, with around 79% as singletons. Sequenced: PBMCs. This TCR was recovered from a woman in her thirties or forties in good health. Some clones in this sample may be carry-over from other donors' samples. The chain combines TRBV10-1 with TRBJ1-4; TRBD1 is a possible D gene (6 bases). The DNA of the CDR3 is TGCGCCAGAAAAACAGGGAATCCCTCTACTAATGAAAAACTGTTTTTT. Residues: CARKTGNPSTNEKLFF.